One and the same sample provided the 12 T cell receptor beta chains below, sequenced in a study of response to subunit inactivated influenza vaccine. TCRdb re-called the RT-PCR reads through MiXCR, storing one row per CDR3 protein. The table shows about 310,000 distinct CDR3 sequences, with just over 20% occurring only once. The source was PBMCs from blood, collected about 20 months after vaccination. These receptors were obtained from a man in his fifties or sixties who received an inactivated influenza vaccine.

Notes on this clonotype: Without the conserved terminal phenylalanine or tryptophan, this CDR3 likely stems from a read error. V and J are TRBV6-2 or TRBV6-3 and TRBJ1-6; D is uncertain. Trimming stripped 1 base from V and 2 bases from J, with 9 bases between. Germline V gene data show CDR1 as MNHEY and CDR2 as SVGEGT. The CDR3 runs to 16 residues. The CDR3 bases are TGTGCCAGCAGTTACTTGGCGGAGACCTATAATTCACCCCTCCACTTA. Its translation is CASSYLAETYNSPLHL.

This clonotype was counted between two and nine times. The chain couples TRBV20-1 to TRBJ1-4; D is perhaps TRBD1 (5 bases). The CDR3 covers 12 residues. Germline CDR1 and CDR2: DFQATT and SNEGSKA (reference sequence). V was shortened by 4 bases and J by 8 bases, with 11 bases between the two germline ends. CDR3 sequence reads: CSAISWGEKLFF. The CDR3 DNA reads as TGCAGTGCTATCTCCTGGGGGGAAAAACTGTTTTTT.

The CDR3 region is CASSAARAVGTEAFF. The CDR3, as DNA: TGCGCCAGCAGCGCCGCCAGGGCAGTGGGGACTGAAGCTTTCTTT. The chain links TRBV5-1 to TRBJ1-1; D is perhaps TRBD1 (5 bases). The CDR3 extends over 15 amino acids. V lost 4 bases to trimming and J lost 5 bases, with 18 bases between them. CDR1 and CDR2 from the germline V gene are SGHRS and YFSETQ.

This clonotype appeared a few times. The chain links TRBV9 to TRBJ2-1, with D maybe TRBD1 (7 bases). Trimming pared 0 bases from V and 5 bases from J, leaving 12 bases between. Looked up from germline, CDR1 is SGDLS and CDR2 is YYNGEE. The CDR3 contains 15 residues. The CDR3 region is CASSVGSGGNNEQFF. The DNA for the CDR3 is TGTGCCAGCAGCGTAGGGTCAGGGGGGAACAATGAGCAGTTCTTC.

Only a few counts were recorded for this clonotype. The chain links TRBV7-2 to TRBJ1-6, with a possible D match to TRBD1 (5 bases). The CDR3 has 15 amino acids. Germline CDR1 SGHTA, CDR2 FQGNSA. V was pared by 3 bases and J by 8 bases, with 14 bases between. In nucleotides, the CDR3 is TGTGCCAGCAGCTTCCCCAAAGGGGTGGATTCACCCCTCCACTTT. It yields the protein CASSFPKGVDSPLHF.

The chain is built from TRBV14 and TRBJ2-1, with 9 bases lining up with TRBD2. The CDR3 consists of 16 residues. Germline V CDR1 and CDR2: SGHDN, FVKESK. J gave up 2 bases and V 4 bases, and 6 bases lay outside the gene matches. CDR3 sequence reads: CASSPFTSGPYNEQFF. CDR3 DNA: TGTGCCAGCAGCCCCTTCACTAGCGGGCCCTACAATGAGCAGTTCTTC.

This chain uses TRBV27 with TRBJ2-3; D may be TRBD2 (8 bases). V was trimmed by 7 bases and J by 8 bases, leaving 19 bases between them. The CDR3 loop spans 14 amino acids. The germline V gene encodes CDR1 MNHEY and CDR2 SMNVEV (reference sequence). DNA of the CDR3: TGTGCCAGCAAACTTGGACTAGCAGGGGGTACGCAGTATTTT. As protein: CASKLGLAGGTQYF.

The V and J genes are TRBV20-1 and TRBJ2-7, with a possible D match to TRBD2 (5 bases). Germline V gene sequence: CDR1 DFQATT, CDR2 SNEGSKA (reference sequence). Deletions cut 3 bases from V and 0 bases from J, with 18 bases between. This CDR3 is 16 amino acids long. The CDR3 spells CSASDYSAGSSYEQYF. The CDR3 coding sequence is TGCAGTGCTAGTGATTATAGCGCGGGTAGCTCCTACGAGCAGTACTTC.

This clonotype came up a few times. In nucleotides, the CDR3 is TGCGCCAGCAGTGACCGGATGGGAACTAATGAAAAACTGTTTTTT. It encodes CASSDRMGTNEKLFF. The J gene is TRBJ1-4, the V gene TRBV5-1, with D unresolved. V dropped 5 bases and J dropped 1 base, with 12 bases sitting between them. The CDR3 sequence is 15 residues long. The germline CDR1 and CDR2 sequences are SGHRS and YFSETQ.

The chain recombines TRBV28 with TRBJ2-3; TRBD2 might be the D (5 bases). Trimming removed 5 bases at V and 2 bases at J, with 14 bases between. The CDR3 loop spans 15 amino acids. CDR1 is MDHEN and CDR2 is SYDVKM in the germline V gene. As DNA, the CDR3 is TGTGCCAGCAGTACCTTTAGCGTCGCCACAGATACGCAGTATTTT. This gives the protein CASSTFSVATDTQYF.

Written as DNA, the CDR3 is TGTGCCAGCAGCATTAGCCCCAAGGGGGGGGCCGGGGAGCTGTTTTTT. This gives the protein CASSISPKGGAGELFF. The chain is built from TRBV7-8 and TRBJ2-2; maybe TRBD2 (7 bases). Between the trimmed V and J ends, which lost 5 bases and 6 bases, there was a span of 19 bases. Germline V gene lookup returns CDR1 SGHVS and CDR2 FQNEAQ. This CDR3 has 16 residues.

This clonotype was observed a few times. The gene calls are TRBV11-2 and TRBJ1-4; 9 nucleotides line up with TRBD1. Germline lookup yields CDR1 SGHAT and CDR2 FQNNGV. This CDR3 has 12 residues. After removal of 5 bases from V and 9 bases from J, the junction contained 1 base not matched to a gene. The CDR3, as DNA: TGTGCCAGCAGCGGACAGGGGAAAAAACTGTTTTTT. Protein product: CASSGQGKKLFF.